These T cell receptor beta chains were read from a single sample in a study of blood T cell repertoires in COVID-19. Repertoires were generated with immunoSEQ multiplex PCR, while TCRdb's copy carries only in-frame clones and drops some. The data hold approximately 220,000 clones, with 83% observed a single time. The sample consisted of PBMCs or T cells enriched from blood (not recorded which). These receptors were obtained from a woman in her forties or fifties who had been exposed to COVID-19. Both conserved end residues are part of each CDR3. Fields, in order: clone size, V gene, CDR3 length, CDR3 protein. Some rows have no size entry. The others give once, few or many, or a class for an expanded clone.

NA	TRBV5-4	15	CASSSIGQGNTEAFF
NA	TRBV7-9	12	CASSLPSTEAFF
once	TRBV5-4	14	CASSFGGTGKTQYF
NA	TRBV7-2	14	CASSTSGAYSPLHF
NA	TRBV6-5	13	CASSYREGNEQFF
NA	TRBV5-4	15	CASSLRGSPNPGAFF
once	TRBV6-5	13	CASSLRENYGYTF
once	TRBV10-2	12	CASSFSGDEQFF
NA	TRBV30	13	CAWSNRQGYGYTF
NA	TRBV27	16	CASSAYTGAYNSPLHF
NA	TRBV5-4	17	CASSLEGRDRGRSGYTF
NA	TRBV7-8	14	CASSLGTANTEAFF
NA	TRBV3-1/TRBV3-2	16	CASSHQDQEAGNTIYF
NA	TRBV19	16	CASSIPGAYGNQPQHF
once	TRBV7-8	14	CASSLTGGADTQYF
NA	TRBV24-1	15	CATSRTGENNSPLHF
NA	TRBV24-1	12	CATRWTGYEQYF
NA	TRBV6-6	13	CASSSWTSGEQFF
NA	TRBV2	14	CASSELYTGLPLHF
NA	TRBV12-5	21	CASGLGRPLGNQEGAGNTIYF
NA	TRBV3-1/TRBV3-2	20	CASSQEIAGGPMVNTGELFF
NA	TRBV6-2/TRBV6-3	17	CASSWLPSGGRTDTQYF
NA	TRBV19	13	CASIIGANQPQHF
NA	TRBV3-1/TRBV3-2	16	CASSQRSGASYNEQFF
few	TRBV18	13	CASSPGQGFGYTF
once	TRBV30	17	CAWSVSSPGTTNEKLFF
NA	TRBV12-3/TRBV12-4	13	CASSLRGNYGYTF
NA	TRBV21-1	18	CASSKAAEVDAGNQPQHF
NA	TRBV10-3	17	CAISEGTSGGAKDTQYF
NA	TRBV2	13	CASSEGGNSPLHF
few	TRBV3-1/TRBV3-2	17	CASSQDWSQGGNSPLHF
NA	TRBV10-3	16	CAISGAIIGGWYGYTF
NA	TRBV19	14	CASSATGLAQPQHF
NA	TRBV11-2	14	CASSQTSFSYEQYF
few	TRBV6-5	14	CASSYPNSPYGYTF
NA	TRBV27	15	CASRSINRGQETQYF
NA	TRBV3-1/TRBV3-2	16	CASSPRDIDYYTEAFF
NA	TRBV24-1	12	CATSDFRGLQFF
NA	TRBV6-2/TRBV6-3	18	CASSYLTRGLVMNTEAFF
NA	TRBV6-1	16	CASSEALAGYYNEQFF
NA	TRBV21-1	15	CASSQRQRFSYEQYF
NA	TRBV19	16	CASSRYGTAGFSPLHF
NA	TRBV6-2/TRBV6-3	15	CASSSSGTLENTIYF